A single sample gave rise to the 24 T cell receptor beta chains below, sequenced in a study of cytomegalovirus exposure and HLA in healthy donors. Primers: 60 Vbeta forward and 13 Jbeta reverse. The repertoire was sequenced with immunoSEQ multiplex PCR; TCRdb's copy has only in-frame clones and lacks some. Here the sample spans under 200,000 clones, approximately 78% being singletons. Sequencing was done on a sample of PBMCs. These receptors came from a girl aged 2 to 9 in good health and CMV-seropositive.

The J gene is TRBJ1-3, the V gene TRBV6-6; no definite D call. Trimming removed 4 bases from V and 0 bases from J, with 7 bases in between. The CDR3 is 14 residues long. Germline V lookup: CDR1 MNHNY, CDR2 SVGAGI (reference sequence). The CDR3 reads CASSFQDSGNTIYF. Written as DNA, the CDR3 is TGTGCCAGCAGTTTTCAGGACTCTGGAAACACCATATATTTT.

CDR3 sequence reads: CAWSALTQSSYEQYF. As DNA, the CDR3 is TGTGCCTGGAGTGCTCTGACACAGAGCTCCTACGAGCAGTACTTC. V usage is TRBV30 and J usage is TRBJ2-7, with unresolved D. Germline V lookup: CDR1 GTSNPN, CDR2 SVGIG (reference sequence). This CDR3 comprises 15 residues. V was shortened by 1 base and J by 0 bases, with 13 bases between the two germline ends.

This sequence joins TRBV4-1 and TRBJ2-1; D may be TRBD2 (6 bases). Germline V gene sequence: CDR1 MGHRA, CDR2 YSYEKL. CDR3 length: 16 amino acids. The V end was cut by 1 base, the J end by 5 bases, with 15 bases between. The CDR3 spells CASSQAGGRSHNEQFF. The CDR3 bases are TGCGCCAGCAGCCAAGCGGGTGGGAGGTCCCACAATGAGCAGTTCTTC.

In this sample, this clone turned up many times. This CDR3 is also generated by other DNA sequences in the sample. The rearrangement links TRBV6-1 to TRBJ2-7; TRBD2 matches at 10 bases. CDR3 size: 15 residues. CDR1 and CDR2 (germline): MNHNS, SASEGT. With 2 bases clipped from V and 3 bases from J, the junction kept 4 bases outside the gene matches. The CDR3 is CASSELAGASYEQYF. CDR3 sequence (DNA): TGTGCCAGCAGTGAACTAGCGGGAGCAAGCTACGAGCAGTACTTC.

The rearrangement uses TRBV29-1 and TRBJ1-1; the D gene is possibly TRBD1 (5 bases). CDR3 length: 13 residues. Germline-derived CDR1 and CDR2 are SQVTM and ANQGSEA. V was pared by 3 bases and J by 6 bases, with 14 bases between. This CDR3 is CSVDGGGVSEAFF. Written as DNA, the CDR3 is TGCAGCGTTGATGGGGGGGGTGTCTCTGAAGCTTTCTTT.

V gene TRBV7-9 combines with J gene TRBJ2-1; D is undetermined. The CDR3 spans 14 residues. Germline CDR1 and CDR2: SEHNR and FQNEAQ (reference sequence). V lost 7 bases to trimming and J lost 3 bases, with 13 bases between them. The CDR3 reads CASTPVALYNEQFF. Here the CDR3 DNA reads TGTGCCAGCACCCCTGTAGCACTCTACAATGAGCAGTTCTTC.

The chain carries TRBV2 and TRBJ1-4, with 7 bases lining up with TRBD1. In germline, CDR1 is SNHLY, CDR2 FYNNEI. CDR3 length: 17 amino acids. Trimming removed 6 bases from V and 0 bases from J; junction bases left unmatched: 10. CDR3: CASSQTGVGSTNEKLFF. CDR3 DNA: TGTGCCAGCAGCCAAACAGGGGTTGGCTCAACTAATGAAAAACTGTTTTTT.

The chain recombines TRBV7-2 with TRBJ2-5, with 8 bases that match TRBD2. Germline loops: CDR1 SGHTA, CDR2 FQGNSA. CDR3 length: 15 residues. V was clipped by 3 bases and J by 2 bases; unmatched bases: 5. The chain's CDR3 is CASSFSSGLQETQYF. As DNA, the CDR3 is TGTGCCAGCAGCTTCTCTAGCGGGCTACAAGAGACCCAGTACTTC.

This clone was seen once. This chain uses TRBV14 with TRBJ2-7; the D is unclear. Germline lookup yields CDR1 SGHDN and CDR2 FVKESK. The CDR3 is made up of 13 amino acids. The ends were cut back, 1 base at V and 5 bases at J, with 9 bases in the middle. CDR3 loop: CASSQVSPNEQYF. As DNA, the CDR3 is TGTGCCAGCAGCCAAGTTTCACCTAACGAGCAGTACTTC.

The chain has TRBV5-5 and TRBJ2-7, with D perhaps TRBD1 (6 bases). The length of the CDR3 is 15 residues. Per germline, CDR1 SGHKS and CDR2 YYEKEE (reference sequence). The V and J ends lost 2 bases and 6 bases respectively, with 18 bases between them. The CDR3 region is CASSFQGNDFGEQYF. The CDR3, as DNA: TGTGCCAGCAGCTTTCAGGGGAACGATTTCGGCGAGCAGTACTTC.

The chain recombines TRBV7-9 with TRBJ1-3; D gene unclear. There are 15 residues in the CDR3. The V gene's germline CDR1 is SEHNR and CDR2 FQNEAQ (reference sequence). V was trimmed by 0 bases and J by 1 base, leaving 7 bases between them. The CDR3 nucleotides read TGTGCCAGCAGCTTAGCGTGGAGTTCTGGAAACACCATATATTTT. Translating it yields CASSLAWSSGNTIYF.

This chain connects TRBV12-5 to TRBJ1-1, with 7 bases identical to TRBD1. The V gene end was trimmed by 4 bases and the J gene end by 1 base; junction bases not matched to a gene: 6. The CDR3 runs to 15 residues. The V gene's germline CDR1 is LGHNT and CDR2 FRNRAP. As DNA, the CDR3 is TGTGCTAGTGGTTCTACACGACAGGGGAACACTGAAGCTTTCTTT. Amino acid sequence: CASGSTRQGNTEAFF.

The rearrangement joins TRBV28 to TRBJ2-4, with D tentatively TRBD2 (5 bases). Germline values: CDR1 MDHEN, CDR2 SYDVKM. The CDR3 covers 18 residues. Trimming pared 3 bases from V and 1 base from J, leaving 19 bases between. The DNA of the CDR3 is TGTGCCAGCAGTTTTGAGGCGACGGGGATTGACGCCAAAAACATTCAGTACTTC. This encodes CASSFEATGIDAKNIQYF.

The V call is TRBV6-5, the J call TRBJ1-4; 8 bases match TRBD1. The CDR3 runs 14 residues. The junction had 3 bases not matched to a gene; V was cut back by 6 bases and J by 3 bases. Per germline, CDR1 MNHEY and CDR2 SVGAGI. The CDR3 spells CASRPGQANEKLFF. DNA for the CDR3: TGTGCCAGCAGGCCGGGACAGGCTAATGAAAAACTGTTTTTT.

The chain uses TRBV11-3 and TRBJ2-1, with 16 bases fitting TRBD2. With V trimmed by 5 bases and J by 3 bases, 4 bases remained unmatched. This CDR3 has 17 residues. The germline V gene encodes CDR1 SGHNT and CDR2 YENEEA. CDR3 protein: CASSPGLAGGGYNEQFF. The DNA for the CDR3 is TGTGCCAGCAGCCCGGGACTAGCGGGAGGGGGCTACAATGAGCAGTTCTTC. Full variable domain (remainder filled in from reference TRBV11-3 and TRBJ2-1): EAGVVQSPRYKIIEKKQPVAFWCNPISGHNTLYWYLQNLGQGPELLIRYENEEAVDDSQLPKDRFSAERLKGVDSTLKIQPAELGDSAVYLCASSPGLAGGGYNEQFFGPGTRLTVL.

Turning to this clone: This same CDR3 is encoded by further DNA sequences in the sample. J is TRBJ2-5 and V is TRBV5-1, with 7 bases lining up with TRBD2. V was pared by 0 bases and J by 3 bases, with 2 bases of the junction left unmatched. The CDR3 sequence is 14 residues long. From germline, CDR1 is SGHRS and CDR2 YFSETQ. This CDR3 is CASSLEAGEETQYF. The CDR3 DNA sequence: TGCGCCAGCAGCTTGGAGGCGGGAGAAGAGACCCAGTACTTC.

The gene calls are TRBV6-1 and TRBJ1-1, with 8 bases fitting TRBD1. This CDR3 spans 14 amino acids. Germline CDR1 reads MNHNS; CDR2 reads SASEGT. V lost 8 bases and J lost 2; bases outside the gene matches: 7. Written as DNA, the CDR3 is TGTGCCAGCCGAGAGCAGGGGGCAAACACTGAAGCTTTCTTT. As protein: CASREQGANTEAFF.

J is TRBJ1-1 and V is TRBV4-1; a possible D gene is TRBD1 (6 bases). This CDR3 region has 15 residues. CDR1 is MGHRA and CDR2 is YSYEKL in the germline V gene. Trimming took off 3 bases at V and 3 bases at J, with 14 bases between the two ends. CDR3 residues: CASSQPGRTDTEAFF. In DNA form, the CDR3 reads TGCGCCAGCAGCCAGCCGGGACGGACAGACACTGAAGCTTTCTTT.

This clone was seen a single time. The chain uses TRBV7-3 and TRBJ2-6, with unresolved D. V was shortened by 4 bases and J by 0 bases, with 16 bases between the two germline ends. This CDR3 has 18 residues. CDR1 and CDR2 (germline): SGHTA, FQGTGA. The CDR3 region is CASSSRQVTISGANVLTF. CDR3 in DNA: TGTGCCAGCAGCTCCCGCCAGGTGACCATCTCTGGGGCCAACGTCCTGACTTTC.

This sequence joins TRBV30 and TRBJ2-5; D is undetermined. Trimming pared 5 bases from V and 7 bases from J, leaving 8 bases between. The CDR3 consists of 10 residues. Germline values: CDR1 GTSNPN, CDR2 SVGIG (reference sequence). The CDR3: CAWPGGTQYF. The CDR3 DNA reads TGTGCCTGGCCCGGCGGGACCCAGTACTTC.

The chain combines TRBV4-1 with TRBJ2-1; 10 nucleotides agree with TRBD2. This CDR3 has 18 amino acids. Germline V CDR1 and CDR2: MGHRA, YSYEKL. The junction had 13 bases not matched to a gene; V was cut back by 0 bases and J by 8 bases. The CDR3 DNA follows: TGCGCCAGCAGCCAAGAAAGGGGTCGTGCTAGCGGGAGTTATGAGCAGTTCTTC. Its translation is CASSQERGRASGSYEQFF.

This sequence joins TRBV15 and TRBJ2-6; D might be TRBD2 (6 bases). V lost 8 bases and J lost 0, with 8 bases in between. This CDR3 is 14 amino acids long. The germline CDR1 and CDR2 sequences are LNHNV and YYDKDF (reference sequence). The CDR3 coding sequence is TGTGCCACCGAGCGGGCCTCTGGGGCCAACGTCCTGACTTTC. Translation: CATERASGANVLTF.

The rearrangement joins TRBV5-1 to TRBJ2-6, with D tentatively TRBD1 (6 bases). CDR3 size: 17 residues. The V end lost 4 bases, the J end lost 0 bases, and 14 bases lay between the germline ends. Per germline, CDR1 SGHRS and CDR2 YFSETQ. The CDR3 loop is CASSPGQTSSGANVLTF. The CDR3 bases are TGCGCCAGCAGCCCAGGACAGACGAGCTCTGGGGCCAACGTCCTGACTTTC. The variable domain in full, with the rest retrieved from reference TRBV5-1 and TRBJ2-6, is KAGVTQTPRYLIKTRGQQVTLSCSPISGHRSVSWYQQTPGQGLQFLFEYFSETQRNKGNFPGRFSGRQFSNSRSEMNVSTLELGDSALYLCASSPGQTSSGANVLTFGAGSRLTVL.

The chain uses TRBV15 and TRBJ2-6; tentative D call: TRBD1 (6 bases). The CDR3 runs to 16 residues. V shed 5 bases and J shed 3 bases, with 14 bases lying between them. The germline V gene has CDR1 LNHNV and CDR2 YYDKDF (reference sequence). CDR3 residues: CATSLRTARGANVLTF. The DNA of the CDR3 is TGTGCCACCAGCTTAAGGACAGCGCGTGGGGCCAACGTCCTGACTTTC.